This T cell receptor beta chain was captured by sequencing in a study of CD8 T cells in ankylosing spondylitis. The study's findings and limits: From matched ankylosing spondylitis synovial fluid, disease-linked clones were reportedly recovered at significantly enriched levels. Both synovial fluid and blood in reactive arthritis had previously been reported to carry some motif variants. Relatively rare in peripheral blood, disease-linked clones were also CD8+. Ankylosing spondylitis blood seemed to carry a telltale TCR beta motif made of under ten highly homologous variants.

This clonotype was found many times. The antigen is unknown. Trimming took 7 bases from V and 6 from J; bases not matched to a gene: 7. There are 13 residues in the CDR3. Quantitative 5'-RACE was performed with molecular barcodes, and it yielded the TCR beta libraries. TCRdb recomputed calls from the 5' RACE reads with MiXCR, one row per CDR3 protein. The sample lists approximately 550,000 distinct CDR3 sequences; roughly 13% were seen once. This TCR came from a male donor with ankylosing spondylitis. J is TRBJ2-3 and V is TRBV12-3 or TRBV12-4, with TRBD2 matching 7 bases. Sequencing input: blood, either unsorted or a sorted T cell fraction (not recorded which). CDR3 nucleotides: TGTGCCAGCACAGCGGGATGGCGTGATACGCAGTATTTT. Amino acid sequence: CASTAGWRDTQYF.